Listed here are 20 T cell receptor beta chains from one sample, sequenced in a study of blood T cell repertoires in COVID-19. Clones were sequenced by immunoSEQ multiplex PCR, and TCRdb holds only the in-frame ones, with some missing. The sample lists 250,000 to 300,000 clones, approximately 90% occurring once. Source material: peripheral blood. The receptor source for this set is a woman in her forties or fifties with COVID-19, enrolled during active disease.

The chain employs TRBV7-3 and TRBJ2-1; no reliable D call. This CDR3 is 11 amino acids long. Germline CDR1 SGHTA, CDR2 FQGTGA. The germline V and J ends were trimmed by 5 bases and 5 bases, with 4 bases remaining between them. CDR3 residues: CASSQNNEQFF. The CDR3 coding sequence is TGTGCCAGCAGCCAAAACAATGAGCAGTTCTTC.

The V call is TRBV11-3, the J call TRBJ2-3, with 7 bases lining up with TRBD2. V was pared by 1 base and J by 7 bases, with 17 bases of the junction left unmatched. This CDR3 comprises 18 residues. The germline V gene has CDR1 SGHNT and CDR2 YENEEA. The CDR3: CASSLGDGREVDGNTQYF. The CDR3 region has the DNA TGTGCCAGCAGCTTAGGAGATGGTCGGGAGGTCGACGGCAATACGCAGTATTTT.

The chain links TRBV19 to TRBJ1-1, with 7 nucleotides matching TRBD1. The CDR3 has 14 amino acids. Germline CDR1 is LNHDA and CDR2 is SQIVND (reference sequence). V gave up 8 bases and J gave up 0 bases; unmatched junction bases: 6. The CDR3 DNA follows: TGTGCCAGTCAACTAGGGGGCCTGAACACTGAAGCTTTCTTT. Amino acid sequence: CASQLGGLNTEAFF.

This chain connects TRBV7-3 to TRBJ2-7, with D possibly matching TRBD2 (6 bases). The CDR3 consists of 14 residues. The ends were cut back, 1 base at V and 1 base at J, with 8 bases in the middle. Germline V gives CDR1 SGHTA, CDR2 FQGTGA. The CDR3 reads CASSLMGGSYEQYF. The DNA of the CDR3 is TGTGCCAGCAGCTTAATGGGGGGATCCTACGAGCAGTACTTC. Based on the CDR3 plus reference TRBV7-3 and TRBJ2-7, the full variable domain is GAGVSQTPSNKVTEKGKYVELRCDPISGHTALYWYRQSLGQGPEFLIYFQGTGAADDSGLPNDRFFAVRPEGSVSTLKIQRTERGDSAVYLCASSLMGGSYEQYFGPGTRLTVT.

This clone has just one count. This chain joins TRBV5-6 and TRBJ2-1; D gene uncertain. Per the germline V gene, CDR1 is SGHDT and CDR2 is YYEEEE. The CDR3 totals 11 residues. V was trimmed by 3 bases and J by 8 bases, leaving 6 bases between them. CDR3 amino acids: CASSSRDEQFF. DNA for the CDR3: TGTGCCAGCAGCTCAAGAGATGAGCAGTTCTTC.

A note on this clone: A single base separates this from a much larger clone, so it may be a read error. The chain carries TRBV5-8 and TRBJ2-7; 9 nucleotides match TRBD1. V shed 1 base and J 2 bases; nucleotides not matched to a gene: 4. The CDR3 has 15 amino acids. Looked up from germline, CDR1 is SGHTS and CDR2 is YDEGEE. CDR3 sequence (DNA): TGTGCCAGCAGCTTGTCGGGACAGGGCGCCTACGAGCAGTACTTC. This sequence encodes CASSLSGQGAYEQYF.

V and J are TRBV29-1 and TRBJ2-3; TRBD2 aligns across 9 bases. The length of the CDR3 is 13 residues. Trimming at V came to 7 bases and at J to 5 bases, leaving 7 bases not matched to a gene. CDR1 and CDR2 from the germline V gene are SQVTM and ANQGSEA. The CDR3 DNA is TGCAGCGGGGTAGCGGGAGCTGGAGATACGCAGTATTTT. It encodes CSGVAGAGDTQYF.

The V call is TRBV18, the J call TRBJ2-1, with D possibly matching TRBD2 (6 bases). Trimming took off 3 bases at V and 7 bases at J, with 13 bases between the two ends. The germline gives CDR1 KGHSH, CDR2 LQKENI. This CDR3 has 14 residues. The CDR3 region has the DNA TGTGCCAGCTCACCCATTAACCGGGGGAATGAGCAGTTCTTC. Translation: CASSPINRGNEQFF.

The CDR3 DNA follows: TGCGCCAGCAGCTTGGATTGGGGGGACTATAATTCACCCCTCCACTTT. Encoded protein: CASSLDWGDYNSPLHF. V is TRBV5-1 and J is TRBJ1-6, with D maybe TRBD1 (5 bases). V was trimmed by 0 bases and J by 3 bases, leaving 10 bases between them. The CDR3 length is 16 residues. Germline V gene sequence: CDR1 SGHRS, CDR2 YFSETQ.

V usage is TRBV7-2 and J usage is TRBJ1-1, with no clear D. Trimming pared 1 base from V and 0 bases from J, leaving 21 bases between. Germline-derived CDR1 and CDR2 are SGHTA and FQGNSA. The CDR3 has 19 residues. The CDR3 loop is CASSLERKERSWMNTEAFF. CDR3 sequence (DNA): TGTGCCAGCAGCTTAGAGCGAAAGGAGCGGAGCTGGATGAACACTGAAGCTTTCTTT.

The chain is built from TRBV28 and TRBJ2-7; 8 nucleotides match TRBD2. The CDR3 covers 15 residues. Trimming at V came to 4 bases and at J to 1 base, leaving 6 bases not matched to a gene. Germline V gene data show CDR1 as MDHEN and CDR2 as SYDVKM. The CDR3 DNA is TGTGCCAGCAGTTCGACAGGCGGGGGGTCCTACGAGCAGTACTTC. Translated: CASSSTGGGSYEQYF.

The chain couples TRBV3-1 (or the pseudogene TRBV3-2) to TRBJ1-1; TRBD1 agrees at 8 bases. This CDR3 contains 16 residues. The germline CDR1 and CDR2 sequences are LGHDT and YNNKEL (reference sequence). V trimming: 6 bases; J trimming: 6 bases; junction bases outside the gene matches: 15. The CDR3 sequence is CASSRRQGRLEAEAFF. The CDR3 nucleotides read TGTGCCAGCAGTCGACGACAGGGGCGGCTGGAAGCTGAAGCTTTCTTT.

The rearrangement links TRBV10-3 to TRBJ1-1; a weak D match, TRBD1 (6 bases). Germline CDR1 is ENHRY and CDR2 is SYGVKD. Trimming stripped 6 bases from V and 4 bases from J, with 9 bases between. This CDR3 is 12 amino acids long. The CDR3 loop reads CAIRQGSTEAFF. CDR3 nucleotides: TGTGCCATCAGACAGGGTTCCACTGAAGCTTTCTTT.

This clone was counted once. The V and J genes are TRBV27 and TRBJ2-1, with TRBD1 matching over 10 bases. Germline CDR1 and CDR2: MNHEY and SMNVEV (reference sequence). This CDR3 has 21 residues. The trim removed 4 bases at V and 6 bases at J, leaving 24 bases unmatched. CDR3: CASSSRDRGRPWLKGGNEQFF. In nucleotides, the CDR3 is TGTGCCAGCAGTTCCCGGGACAGGGGCCGTCCCTGGCTCAAGGGGGGCAATGAGCAGTTCTTC.

The genes are TRBV19 and TRBJ2-7; D not resolved. The CDR3 spans 15 residues. Germline loops: CDR1 LNHDA, CDR2 SQIVND (reference sequence). V gave up 1 base and J gave up 0 bases, with 10 bases separating them. CDR3 DNA sequence: TGTGCCAGTAGTATAGGGGCCTATAGCTCCTACGAGCAGTACTTC. The encoded protein is CASSIGAYSSYEQYF.

The chain recombines TRBV7-8 with TRBJ2-3; D gene unclear. Germline V gene lookup returns CDR1 SGHVS and CDR2 FQNEAQ. This CDR3 has 14 amino acids. V lost 4 bases and J 1 base, leaving 9 bases between the germline ends. DNA for the CDR3: TGTGCCAGCAGCTATCAGTTGGGCACAGATACGCAGTATTTT. Protein: CASSYQLGTDTQYF.

This clone was seen only a few times. The chain uses TRBV7-7 and TRBJ2-1; 8 bases are a match to TRBD2. Germline V gene data show CDR1 as SSHAT and CDR2 as FNYEAQ (reference sequence). J lost 6 bases, V lost 3 bases, and 7 bases had no gene match. There are 15 residues in the CDR3. The CDR3: CASSFQLAELNEQFF. CDR3 DNA: TGTGCCAGCAGCTTCCAACTAGCGGAACTCAATGAGCAGTTCTTC.

The chain carries TRBV7-9 and TRBJ2-2, with D perhaps matching TRBD1 (6 bases). This CDR3 region has 14 residues. V gave up 3 bases and J gave up 4 bases, with 9 bases separating them. Germline V gene lookup returns CDR1 SEHNR and CDR2 FQNEAQ (reference sequence). CDR3 loop: CASSLGDITGELFF. The CDR3 DNA follows: TGTGCCAGCAGCTTGGGGGACATCACCGGGGAGCTGTTTTTT.

This sequence joins TRBV19 and TRBJ1-3; D gene ambiguous. Germline V lookup: CDR1 LNHDA, CDR2 SQIVND (reference sequence). V lost 7 bases and J 0 bases, leaving 10 bases between the germline ends. This CDR3 region has 14 residues. The chain's CDR3 is CASTRVNSGNTIYF. As DNA, the CDR3 is TGTGCCAGTACCCGGGTAAACTCTGGAAACACCATATATTTT.

This clone was detected a few times. The CDR3 DNA is TGTGCCATCAGTGAGTTCCTAGCACCGGGCAATCAGCCCCAGCATTTT. This encodes CAISEFLAPGNQPQHF. The chain has TRBV10-3 and TRBJ1-5; no firm D call. The CDR3 spans 16 residues. Germline V gene lookup returns CDR1 ENHRY and CDR2 SYGVKD. The germline V and J ends were trimmed by 1 base and 2 bases, with 12 bases remaining between them.